This TCR beta chain was sequenced during a study of response to subunit inactivated influenza vaccine. Study findings and constraints: Seasonal influenza vaccination, on each occasion, was suggested by the authors to recruit few new T cells.

One entry per CDR3 protein results from TCRdb running MiXCR on the RT-PCR reads. The sample lists roughly 790,000 distinct CDR3 sequences, around 21% occurring once. To note about this clonotype: Its specificity is unknown.

Germline V lookup: CDR1 SGDLS, CDR2 YYNGEE. This CDR3 comprises 14 residues. Trimming cost V 3 bases and J 3 bases, with 10 bases left between them. This clonotype was sampled from a man aged 50-60 years who received an inactivated influenza vaccine. The genes are TRBV9 and TRBJ1-5, with D possibly matching TRBD1 (6 bases). This specimen consisted of PBMCs from blood, obtained around 5 days after vaccination. The CDR3 here is CASSGGHLNQPQHF. The CDR3 nucleotides read TGTGCCAGCAGCGGGGGACATCTCAATCAGCCCCAGCATTTT.